Following are 23 T cell receptor beta chains from one sample sequenced in a study of blood T cell repertoires in COVID-19. Profiling relied on immunoSEQ multiplex PCR, and the TCRdb table lists in-frame clones only, not all of them. The sample yields 320,000 or so clones, about 90% seen once. Specimen: PBMCs or T cells enriched from blood (not recorded which). The receptor set was obtained from a woman between 25 and 40 years old who had recovered from COVID-19.

The CDR3 loop is CATLGGALNYGYTF. CDR3 DNA: TGTGCCACCCTGGGGGGGGCCCTTAACTATGGCTACACCTTC. The chain combines TRBV6-5 with TRBJ1-2, with D perhaps matching TRBD1 (6 bases). Trimming removed 10 bases from V and 1 base from J, with 16 bases in between. Germline V gives CDR1 MNHEY, CDR2 SVGAGI. CDR3 length equals 14 residues.

The chain combines TRBV5-1 with TRBJ1-5, with 7 bases that match TRBD1. Germline trimming cut 0 bases from V and 4 bases from J; bases unmatched to any gene: 7. This CDR3 has 16 amino acids. Germline CDR1 is SGHRS and CDR2 is YFSETQ. This CDR3 reads CASSLGSGQSNQPQHF. The DNA of the CDR3 is TGCGCCAGCAGCTTGGGTTCGGGACAGTCTAATCAGCCCCAGCATTTT.

The chain employs TRBV2 and TRBJ2-3; D remains ambiguous. This CDR3 is 17 amino acids long. Trimming took off 4 bases at V and 0 bases at J, with 17 bases between the two ends. CDR1 SNHLY and CDR2 FYNNEI come from the germline V gene. The CDR3 reads CASSGRGDGPSTDTQYF. For the CDR3, the DNA is TGTGCCAGCAGTGGTCGCGGCGATGGCCCGAGCACAGATACGCAGTATTTT.

The V and J genes are TRBV27 and TRBJ2-1; 7 bases align to TRBD1. The CDR3 length is 14 residues. In germline, CDR1 is MNHEY, CDR2 SMNVEV (reference sequence). V dropped 7 bases and J dropped 3; count of bases not matched to a gene: 6. CDR3 protein: CASNPTGSYNEQFF. CDR3 nucleotide sequence: TGTGCCAGCAACCCGACAGGGAGCTACAATGAGCAGTTCTTC.

The rearrangement joins TRBV9 to TRBJ2-3; 12 bases fit TRBD2. The V and J ends lost 0 bases and 6 bases, in that order; junction bases with no gene match: 2. There are 15 residues in the CDR3. Germline V lookup: CDR1 SGDLS, CDR2 YYNGEE. As DNA, the CDR3 is TGTGCCAGCAGCGTAGGGACTAGCGGGGCTGATACGCAGTATTTT. It codes for CASSVGTSGADTQYF.

This clone was counted a single time. V usage is TRBV5-1 and J usage is TRBJ2-5; D perhaps matches TRBD2 (6 bases). Germline V gene data show CDR1 as SGHRS and CDR2 as YFSETQ. Between the trimmed V and J ends, which lost 2 bases and 2 bases, there was a span of 13 bases. The CDR3 contains 15 residues. The CDR3 loop is CASSFQASVQETQYF. CDR3 bases: TGCGCCAGCAGCTTCCAGGCTAGCGTACAAGAGACCCAGTACTTC.

The chain couples TRBV28 to TRBJ2-7, with TRBD2 as a possible D gene (6 bases). CDR1 MDHEN and CDR2 SYDVKM come from the germline V gene. Trimming stripped 6 bases from V and 5 bases from J, with 17 bases between. The CDR3 spans 14 residues. The DNA for the CDR3 is TGTGCCAGCAGCCCCCTCGGGGAGGCCCACGAGCAGTACTTC. Translation: CASSPLGEAHEQYF.

There are a few counts of this clone. The chain joins TRBV28 to TRBJ1-6, with TRBD1 matching 7 bases. With V trimmed by 7 bases and J by 3 bases, 6 bases remained unmatched. This CDR3 region has 15 residues. Germline V lookup: CDR1 MDHEN, CDR2 SYDVKM. The CDR3, as DNA: TGTGCCAGCACCCGACAGGGAGACTATAATTCACCCCTCCACTTT. This encodes CASTRQGDYNSPLHF.

The V call is TRBV11-2, the J call TRBJ1-3; tentatively, D is TRBD1 (5 bases). V was trimmed by 5 bases and J by 2 bases, leaving 13 bases between them. Germline V gene sequence: CDR1 SGHAT, CDR2 FQNNGV. The CDR3 contains 15 residues. The CDR3 loop is CASSTRAGPGNTIYF. The DNA of the CDR3 is TGTGCCAGCAGCACCAGAGCGGGGCCTGGAAACACCATATATTTT. Full variable domain (rest looked up from reference TRBV11-2 and TRBJ1-3): EAGVAQSPRYKIIEKRQSVAFWCNPISGHATLYWYQQILGQGPKLLIQFQNNGVVDDSQLPKDRFSAERLKGVDSTLKIQPAKLEDSAVYLCASSTRAGPGNTIYFGEGSWLTVV.

The V gene is TRBV4-1, the J gene TRBJ1-2; TRBD1 agrees at 8 bases. The CDR3 has 16 residues. CDR1 is MGHRA, CDR2 YSYEKL, per germline. V was clipped by 3 bases and J by 8 bases; unmatched bases: 14. CDR3 coding DNA: TGCGCCAGCAGCCAGGACAATCAGGGGGCGAGAGGGGGCTACACCTTC. Residues: CASSQDNQGARGGYTF.

This chain connects TRBV14 to TRBJ2-2; 8 nucleotides match TRBD1. CDR3 length: 18 amino acids. In germline, CDR1 is SGHDN, CDR2 FVKESK. Losses at the gene ends were 1 base for V and 3 bases for J; bases not matched to a gene: 10. The CDR3 region has the DNA TGTGCCAGCAGCCAAGGTAGACAGGGGCGTGTTTACACCGGGGAGCTGTTTTTT. Amino acid sequence: CASSQGRQGRVYTGELFF. Using reference TRBV14 and TRBJ2-2 for the parts outside the CDR3, the full variable domain is EAGVTQFPSHSVIEKGQTVTLRCDPISGHDNLYWYRRVMGKEIKFLLHFVKESKQDESGMPNNRFLAERTGGTYSTLKVQPAELEDSGVYFCASSQGRQGRVYTGELFFGEGSRLTVL.

The gene calls are TRBV4-2 and TRBJ2-3; 9 nucleotides match TRBD2. This CDR3 is 17 amino acids long. Trimming at V came to 2 bases and at J to 1 base, leaving 7 bases not matched to a gene. CDR1 and CDR2 (germline): LGHNA, YNFKEQ. CDR3 residues: CASSQNVAGAGTDTQYF. In nucleotides, the CDR3 is TGTGCCAGCAGCCAAAATGTAGCGGGGGCCGGCACAGATACGCAGTATTTT.

The chain recombines TRBV6-5 with TRBJ2-7; 11 bases are a match to TRBD2. The trim removed 8 bases at V and 1 base at J, leaving 7 bases unmatched. The V gene's germline CDR1 is MNHEY and CDR2 SVGAGI. CDR3 length: 15 residues. The CDR3 sequence is CASGSLAGGSYEQYF. The DNA of the CDR3 is TGTGCCAGCGGCTCCCTAGCGGGGGGTTCCTACGAGCAGTACTTC.

J is TRBJ2-5 and V is TRBV29-1; 9 bases line up with TRBD1. Germline V lookup: CDR1 SQVTM, CDR2 ANQGSEA. The CDR3 runs to 16 residues. Germline trimming cut 1 base from V and 2 bases from J; bases unmatched to any gene: 8. The CDR3 is CSVEGIQGQGQETQYF. The DNA of the CDR3 is TGCAGCGTTGAAGGGATTCAGGGACAGGGTCAAGAGACCCAGTACTTC.

This clone was detected once. The gene calls are TRBV4-1 and TRBJ1-3; no firm D call. The ends were cut back, 0 bases at V and 1 base at J, with 7 bases in the middle. The germline CDR1 and CDR2 sequences are MGHRA and YSYEKL. The CDR3 runs 15 residues. As DNA, the CDR3 is TGCGCCAGCAGCCAAGATCGGGGTTCTGGAAACACCATATATTTT. Translation: CASSQDRGSGNTIYF.

This clone was seen only once. The V call is TRBV19, the J call TRBJ2-5; TRBD2 matches 7 bases. With 6 bases clipped from V and 5 bases from J, the junction kept 9 bases outside the gene matches. The germline V gene encodes CDR1 LNHDA and CDR2 SQIVND (reference sequence). This CDR3 has 14 amino acids. The DNA for the CDR3 is TGTGCCAGTAGCCGGGGGGACTCAGGGGAGACCCAGTACTTC. It codes for CASSRGDSGETQYF.

The sample holds one count of this clone. The chain carries TRBV7-6 and TRBJ2-3; D ambiguous. V lost 6 bases and J 5 bases, leaving 9 bases between the germline ends. This CDR3 region has 12 residues. The germline gives CDR1 SGHVS, CDR2 FNYEAQ. CDR3 nucleotides: TGTGCCAGCAGTCAAATGTTAGATACGCAGTATTTT. This codes for CASSQMLDTQYF.

The J gene is TRBJ2-7, the V gene TRBV6-1, with 7 bases aligning to TRBD1. Trimming cost V 3 bases and J 2 bases; bases outside gene matches: 1. Germline CDR1 and CDR2: MNHNS and SASEGT. The CDR3 runs to 13 residues. The CDR3 is CASSEGQPYEQYF. In DNA, the CDR3 is TGTGCCAGCAGTGAGGGACAGCCCTACGAGCAGTACTTC.

The V call is TRBV6-5, the J call TRBJ2-7; 10 bases align to TRBD1. CDR3 length equals 15 residues. The ends lost 7 bases at V and 8 bases at J; junction bases unmatched: 14. Looked up from germline, CDR1 is MNHEY and CDR2 is SVGAGI. The CDR3: CASTQGTGEGMQQYF. The CDR3 DNA is TGTGCCAGCACCCAGGGGACAGGGGAGGGAATGCAGCAGTACTTC.

In DNA form, the CDR3 reads TGTGCCATCAGTGAGTCCCCCGTAGGGGGCACCCAAGACCCCTATGGCTACACCTTC. Residues: CAISESPVGGTQDPYGYTF. The chain uses TRBV10-3 and TRBJ1-2; 7 bases line up with TRBD1. The CDR3 has 19 amino acids. The trim removed 0 bases at V and 4 bases at J, leaving 17 bases unmatched. Per germline, CDR1 ENHRY and CDR2 SYGVKD.

The chain employs TRBV19 and TRBJ2-7; TRBD1 aligns across 8 bases. The CDR3 has 15 amino acids. Germline assignment: CDR1 LNHDA and CDR2 SQIVND (reference sequence). V trimming: 1 base; J trimming: 4 bases; junction bases outside the gene matches: 6. The CDR3 DNA reads TGTGCCAGTAGTATAGCTGCAGGGGGCAGGTACGAGCAGTACTTC. This gives the protein CASSIAAGGRYEQYF.

This sequence joins TRBV5-4 and TRBJ2-1, with 9 nucleotides matching TRBD1. Germline V lookup: CDR1 SGHNT, CDR2 YYREEE (reference sequence). This CDR3 comprises 14 residues. V lost 3 bases, J lost 8 bases, and 6 bases stayed unmatched. Here the CDR3 reads CASSSTGGRDEQFF. CDR3 in DNA: TGTGCCAGCAGCTCGACAGGGGGAAGGGATGAGCAGTTCTTC.

This chain joins TRBV7-2 and TRBJ2-7; 8 nucleotides match TRBD1. Germline V lookup: CDR1 SGHTA, CDR2 FQGNSA. The CDR3 contains 16 residues. The V and J ends lost 1 base and 3 bases, in that order; junction bases with no gene match: 8. The CDR3 reads CASSLGQTGAVYEQYF. The CDR3 coding sequence is TGTGCCAGCAGCTTAGGACAGACAGGGGCGGTCTACGAGCAGTACTTC. The variable domain in full, completed from reference TRBV7-2 and TRBJ2-7, reads GAGVSQSPSNKVTEKGKDVELRCDPISGHTALYWYRQSLGQGLEFLIYFQGNSAPDKSGLPSDRFSAERTGGSVSTLTIQRTQQEDSAVYLCASSLGQTGAVYEQYFGPGTRLTVT.